The sequence of this TCR beta chain was determined in a study of blood T cell repertoires in COVID-19 (dated by TCRdb to 2019 to 2021). Notes on the research overall: Collaborator samples came from the United States, Italy and Spain and covered acute and convalescent phases of COVID-19. The prospective study material was composed of cDNA or gDNA derived from T cells, B-cell-depleted T cells, or PBMCs. Deeply sampled blood TCRbeta repertoires from subjects exposed to, actively infected with, or recovered from COVID-19 were included in the dataset. The repertoires were released in a freely available public database intended as a resource for research on the immune response to SARS-CoV-2. Samples came from the ongoing ImmuneRACE study (first 160 participants) plus 1,254 subjects from 6 global collaborators. Nearly every sample came with metadata listing a de-identified subject ID, COVID-19 status, age in years and sex. Where HLA class I and class II types were available, the types were taken from metadata supplied by the sample provider, not from assay-based typing. Broader findings and caveats from the paper: The quantity of clinical and demographic metadata differed by source and by participant and was supplied without curation.

V is trimmed back by 5 bases and J by 6 bases, and the junction contains 4 bases that no gene match accounts for. Taken from cysteine to phenylalanine, the CDR3 has 13 residues. The retained sequence is limited to the CDR3, 39 bases, with the frame set at the first base. Per the germline V gene, SGHVS is the CDR1 and FQNEAQ is the CDR2. This clone came up once. Its cognate antigen has yet to be identified. No clone much larger than this one lies a single base away; base qualities are absent. The collaborating institutions used their own protocols to collect whole blood in K2EDTA tubes. For TCRbeta analysis, collaborators shipped samples in one of three forms: frozen whole blood, isolated PBMCs, or DNA extracted from either of those sample types. The immunoSEQ Assay, a bias-controlled multiplex PCR, was used to amplify TCRbeta CDR3 regions from genomic DNA. Per the original workflow: Within the assay, amplification of reference gene primers was used to estimate how many nucleated cells each sample contained. To quantify the absolute abundance of each unique TCRbeta CDR3 rearrangement, sequence reads were collapsed and filtered. Productive Simpson clonality was computed per sample as the square root of Simpson's diversity index over productive rearrangements. Imported from immuneACCESS, the table was reduced by TCRdb to in-frame sequences with V and J called. These copies leave out some clones; in studies compared against another copy, an unresolved V gene accounts for under half, and the cause of the remainder is not known. The D gene and trimming were derived from the DNA, and the V and J assignments and clone size from that table. In this sample the table shows 25,000 to 35,000 clones, roughly 86% of which occur a single time. The leading ten clones occupy 12% of the sample.

The receptor was derived from a human donor in a cohort sampled during active COVID-19. The donor label of this sample is uncertain. The sequence joins TRBV7-8 to TRBJ2-3; 8 bases in the middle match TRBD1. The sequenced sample consisted of peripheral blood. The sequence in DNA is TGTGCCAGCAGCACCCAGGGGGCTGATACGCAGTATTTT. The resulting protein is CASSTQGADTQYF. With the portions outside the CDR3 filled from the reference TRBV7-8 and TRBJ2-3 genes, the complete variable region becomes GAGVSQSPRYKVAKRGQDVALRCDPISGHVSLFWYQQALGQGPEFLTYFQNEAQLDKSGLPSDRFFAERPEGSVSTLKIQRTQQEDSAVYLCASSTQGADTQYFGPGTRLTVL.